One sample yielded the 8 T cell receptor beta chains listed below, sequenced in a study of blood T cell repertoires in COVID-19 (dated by TCRdb to 2018 to 2021). The library was obtained by the immunoSEQ multiplex PCR assay. In TCRdb, the immuneACCESS table is reduced to in-frame sequences with V and J assigned. These tables do not hold every clone; where another copy was compared, an unresolved V gene accounts for under half, and the others remain unexplained. This sample holds 140,000 or so clones; around three quarters were observed only once. Of the sample, approximately 17% falls within the top ten clones. Material for sequencing was peripheral blood. The receptors were gathered from a man between 45 and 60 years old with acute or convalescent COVID-19.

This chain connects TRBV5-6 to TRBJ2-2, with TRBD1 as a possible D gene (6 bases). Germline V gene sequence: CDR1 SGHDT, CDR2 YYEEEE. Trimming cost V 3 bases and J 5 bases, with 20 bases left between them. The length of the CDR3 is 17 residues. CDR3 sequence reads: CASSSSTTGWETGELFF. For the CDR3, the DNA is TGTGCCAGCAGCTCCAGCACAACAGGGTGGGAAACCGGGGAGCTGTTTTTT.

The chain couples TRBV7-6 to TRBJ2-1, with 7 bases aligning to TRBD2. The CDR3 covers 16 residues. The V segment lost 5 bases and the J segment 4 bases; nucleotides outside the gene matches: 11. Germline values: CDR1 SGHVS, CDR2 FNYEAQ. The CDR3 nucleotides read TGTGCCAGCAGCATAGTATCTAGCGGAGGGTACAATGAGCAGTTCTTC. It is translated as CASSIVSSGGYNEQFF. The full variable domain, with the rest looked up from reference TRBV7-6 and TRBJ2-1, is GAGVSQSPRYKVTKRGQDVALRCDPISGHVSLYWYRQALGQGPEFLTYFNYEAQQDKSGLPNDRFSAERPEGSISTLTIQRTEQRDSAMYRCASSIVSSGGYNEQFFGPGTRLTVL.

The CDR3 sequence is CASSRVGQRSTDTQYF. The CDR3 DNA reads TGTGCCAGCTCACGGGTGGGACAGAGAAGCACAGATACGCAGTATTTT. This chain uses TRBV18 with TRBJ2-3; 7 positions match TRBD1. The CDR3 has 16 residues. The V gene's germline CDR1 is KGHSH and CDR2 LQKENI. Losses at the gene ends were 4 bases for V and 0 bases for J; bases not matched to a gene: 7.

This chain connects TRBV2 to TRBJ2-1, with 10 bases that match TRBD1. Germline values: CDR1 SNHLY, CDR2 FYNNEI. CDR3 length equals 15 residues. The trim removed 6 bases at V and 5 bases at J, leaving 7 bases unmatched. In nucleotides, the CDR3 is TGTGCCAGCAGGAGGGGGACAGGGGAAGACAATGAGCAGTTCTTC. This sequence encodes CASRRGTGEDNEQFF.

This clone was seen just once. The sample has other DNA sequences that encode this CDR3 too. The CDR3 nucleotides are TGCGCCAGCAGCCAAGTTCGGGATACGCAGTATTTT. Translation: CASSQVRDTQYF. The rearrangement uses TRBV4-1 and TRBJ2-3; D is uncertain. The CDR3 sequence is 12 residues long. Germline V lookup: CDR1 MGHRA, CDR2 YSYEKL. V was pared by 1 base and J by 6 bases, with 5 bases between.

This clone was recorded a few times. The chain employs TRBV7-9 and TRBJ2-5; no clear D gene. There are 12 residues in the CDR3. The V end lost 5 bases, the J end lost 3 bases, and 7 bases lay between the germline ends. Per the germline V gene, CDR1 is SEHNR and CDR2 is FQNEAQ (reference sequence). CDR3 bases: TGTGCCAGCAGCGTACTCGAAGAGACCCAGTACTTC. This encodes CASSVLEETQYF.

This rearrangement joins TRBV7-3 to TRBJ1-1; the match to TRBD1 covers 7 bases. The V and J ends lost 2 bases and 6 bases, in that order; junction bases with no gene match: 12. This CDR3 comprises 16 residues. CDR1 and CDR2 from the germline V gene are SGHTA and FQGTGA. The CDR3 region has the DNA TGTGCCAGCAGCTTAGGAGGGTTCACGCAGGGGGCTGAAGCTTTCTTT. Translation gives CASSLGGFTQGAEAFF. The full variable domain, with the rest looked up from reference TRBV7-3 and TRBJ1-1, is GAGVSQTPSNKVTEKGKYVELRCDPISGHTALYWYRQSLGQGPEFLIYFQGTGAADDSGLPNDRFFAVRPEGSVSTLKIQRTERGDSAVYLCASSLGGFTQGAEAFFGQGTRLTVV.

The chain joins TRBV5-1 to TRBJ1-5; D gene uncertain. This CDR3 is 15 amino acids long. The V end was cut by 1 base, the J end by 3 bases, with 11 bases between. Per germline, CDR1 SGHRS and CDR2 YFSETQ. The CDR3 reads CASSLMGGPNQPQHF. The CDR3 DNA sequence: TGCGCCAGCAGCTTGATGGGAGGACCCAATCAGCCCCAGCATTTT. The full variable domain, completed using reference TRBV5-1 and TRBJ1-5, is KAGVTQTPRYLIKTRGQQVTLSCSPISGHRSVSWYQQTPGQGLQFLFEYFSETQRNKGNFPGRFSGRQFSNSRSEMNVSTLELGDSALYLCASSLMGGPNQPQHFGDGTRLSIL.